These T cell receptor beta chains were read from a single sample in a study of T cells after posttransplantation cyclophosphamide. Here immunoSEQ multiplex PCR was the method, and the copy in TCRdb shows in-frame clones only, minus some. The repertoire has tens of thousands of clones, none seen only once; the ten largest take 5.5% to 8%. Sequencing was performed on PBMCs. The receptors stem from a woman aged 55-69 years in good health, CMV-negative, and a related stem cell transplant donor. Both conserved end residues are trimmed from each CDR3. The order of the fields is CDR3 protein, J gene, V gene.

cdr3_aa: ASSLERYNEQF; j_call: TRBJ2-1; v_call: TRBV11-2
cdr3_aa: AWSVPDTGTLFSYEQY; j_call: TRBJ2-7; v_call: TRBV30
cdr3_aa: ASTPAGLSYNEQF; j_call: TRBJ2-1; v_call: TRBV19
cdr3_aa: ASRWDTNNSPLH; j_call: TRBJ1-6; v_call: TRBV27
cdr3_aa: SARDSIYEQY; j_call: NA; v_call: TRBV29-1
cdr3_aa: ASSRGTGGPLSYNEQF; j_call: TRBJ2-1; v_call: TRBV7-8
cdr3_aa: ASRRLAGGEYEQY; j_call: NA; v_call: TRBV2
cdr3_aa: ATSSRGDKQGAQETQY; j_call: TRBJ2-5; v_call: TRBV15
cdr3_aa: ASSLYPGTGDEKLF; j_call: TRBJ1-4; v_call: TRBV4-2
cdr3_aa: ASSLGSGNSETQY; j_call: TRBJ2-5; v_call: TRBV5-1
cdr3_aa: ASSLSGVGNPDTQY; j_call: TRBJ2-3; v_call: TRBV28
cdr3_aa: ASSSSRETQY; j_call: TRBJ2-5; v_call: TRBV7-2
cdr3_aa: ASSPLTVYNEQF; j_call: TRBJ2-1; v_call: TRBV11-1
cdr3_aa: ASSRPGVGTGELF; j_call: TRBJ2-2; v_call: TRBV7-8
cdr3_aa: ASSPPGAGGSYEQY; j_call: TRBJ2-7; v_call: TRBV7-2
cdr3_aa: ASSFQGSNEKLF; j_call: TRBJ1-4; v_call: TRBV7-9
cdr3_aa: ASSPPNRRARNEKLF; j_call: TRBJ1-4; v_call: TRBV18
cdr3_aa: ASSPLPGLAGGPSKNIQY; j_call: TRBJ2-4; v_call: TRBV28
cdr3_aa: AWSVHETVYGYT; j_call: TRBJ1-2; v_call: TRBV30
cdr3_aa: TSSHSRVQSSYNSPLH; j_call: TRBJ1-6; v_call: TRBV1
cdr3_aa: ASSPGQVAYEQY; j_call: TRBJ2-7; v_call: TRBV7-2
cdr3_aa: ASRTGSSPQH; j_call: TRBJ1-5; v_call: TRBV19
cdr3_aa: ASSSPAGGLDEQF; j_call: TRBJ2-1; v_call: TRBV28
cdr3_aa: ASSGTGVPDTQY; j_call: TRBJ2-3; v_call: TRBV28
cdr3_aa: SLVGDRGFYEQY; j_call: TRBJ2-7; v_call: TRBV29-1
cdr3_aa: ASSQDRDEQF; j_call: TRBJ2-1; v_call: TRBV4-2
cdr3_aa: ASRDSRGNMNTEAF; j_call: TRBJ1-1; v_call: TRBV19
cdr3_aa: ASSWTTDQPQH; j_call: TRBJ1-5; v_call: TRBV27
cdr3_aa: ASSLRDSKETQY; j_call: TRBJ2-5; v_call: TRBV7-9
cdr3_aa: ASHPGGEDTGELF; j_call: TRBJ2-2; v_call: TRBV5-1
cdr3_aa: ASSDSASPTEAF; j_call: TRBJ1-1; v_call: TRBV6-4
cdr3_aa: ASSKVSAGNTIY; j_call: TRBJ1-3; v_call: TRBV21-1
cdr3_aa: ASSLAPSGRAGSYEQY; j_call: TRBJ2-7; v_call: TRBV7-6
cdr3_aa: ASSLGRGKGVAAF; j_call: TRBJ1-1; v_call: TRBV7-9
cdr3_aa: ASIQNEQF; j_call: TRBJ2-1; v_call: TRBV9
cdr3_aa: ASSQAVGGGNQPQH; j_call: TRBJ1-5; v_call: TRBV27
cdr3_aa: ASSVEDRDIYGYT; j_call: TRBJ1-2; v_call: TRBV9
cdr3_aa: ASSLTSGTGAVNEQF; j_call: TRBJ2-1; v_call: TRBV9
cdr3_aa: ASSPLTGANEKLF; j_call: TRBJ1-4; v_call: TRBV7-8
cdr3_aa: ASSSLTSGNYEQY; j_call: TRBJ2-7; v_call: TRBV6-5
cdr3_aa: ASSLRGFVYEQY; j_call: TRBJ2-7; v_call: TRBV11-2
cdr3_aa: ASSLVISGVTRNEQF; j_call: TRBJ2-1; v_call: TRBV7-6
cdr3_aa: ASSLVRRGGQGAPPYEQY; j_call: TRBJ2-7; v_call: TRBV28
cdr3_aa: ASSLWTGGTGEQY; j_call: TRBJ2-7; v_call: TRBV5-1
cdr3_aa: ASRETGGLTDTQY; j_call: TRBJ2-3; v_call: TRBV19
cdr3_aa: ASSQDFGGLGF; j_call: TRBJ1-1; v_call: TRBV4-1
cdr3_aa: ASSFGVPDTQY; j_call: TRBJ2-3; v_call: TRBV2
cdr3_aa: ASSQELGVGGSPLH; j_call: TRBJ1-6; v_call: TRBV4-3